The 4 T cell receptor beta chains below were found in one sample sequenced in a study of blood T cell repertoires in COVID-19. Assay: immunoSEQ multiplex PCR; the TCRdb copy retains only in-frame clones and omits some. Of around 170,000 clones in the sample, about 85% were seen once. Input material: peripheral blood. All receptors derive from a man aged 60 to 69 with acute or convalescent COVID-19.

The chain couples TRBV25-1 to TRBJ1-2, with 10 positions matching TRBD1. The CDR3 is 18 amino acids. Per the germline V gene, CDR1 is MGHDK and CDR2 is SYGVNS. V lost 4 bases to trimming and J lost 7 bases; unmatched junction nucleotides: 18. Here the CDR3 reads CASSGELGQGVSSFGYTF. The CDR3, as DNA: TGTGCCAGCAGTGGCGAACTCGGACAGGGGGTGTCTAGCTTTGGCTACACCTTC.

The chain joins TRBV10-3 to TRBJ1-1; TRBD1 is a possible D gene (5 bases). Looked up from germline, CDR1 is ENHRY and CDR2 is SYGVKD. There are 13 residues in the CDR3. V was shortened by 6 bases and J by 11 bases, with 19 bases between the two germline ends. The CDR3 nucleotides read TGTGCCATCAGCATAAACTTCGACAGTTTGGCTTTCTTT. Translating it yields CAISINFDSLAFF.

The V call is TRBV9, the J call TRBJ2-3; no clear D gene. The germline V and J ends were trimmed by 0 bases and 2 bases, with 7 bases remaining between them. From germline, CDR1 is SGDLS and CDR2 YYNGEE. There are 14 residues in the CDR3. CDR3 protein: CASSVGGNTDTQYF. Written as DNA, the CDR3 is TGTGCCAGCAGCGTAGGCGGCAACACAGATACGCAGTATTTT.

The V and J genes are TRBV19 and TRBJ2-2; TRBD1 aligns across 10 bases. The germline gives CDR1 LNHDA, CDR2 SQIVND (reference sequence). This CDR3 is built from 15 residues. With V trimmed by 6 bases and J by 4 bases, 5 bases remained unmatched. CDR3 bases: TGTGCCAGTAGACGACAGGGGGCTGGCACCGGGGAGCTGTTTTTT. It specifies CASRRQGAGTGELFF.